These 3 T cell receptor beta chains were all obtained from the same sample, sequenced in a study of CD8+ T cells in alopecia areata. RNA was isolated and reverse transcribed to cDNA, the sequencing template. The data were produced by immunoSEQ multiplex PCR, yet TCRdb's version contains in-frame clones alone and is incomplete. Among 15,000 to 20,000 clones, around 60% were seen once, and the ten largest hold roughly 8.2%. Treatment given: oral pan-JAK inhibitor, 5-10 mg twice daily. Peripheral blood samples and lesional scalp punch biopsies were obtained from alopecia areata patients. The source material was skin, sampled at week 4, from a patient treated with tofacitinib. The receptors derive from a human donor with alopecia areata.

The gene calls are TRBV6-5 and TRBJ1-4; 7 nucleotides agree with TRBD1. The germline V gene encodes CDR1 MNHEY and CDR2 SVGAGI. Germline trimming cut 5 bases from V and 13 bases from J; bases unmatched to any gene: 4. The CDR3 covers 11 residues. CDR3 DNA sequence: TGTGCCAGCAGTCAGGGGGGCGGACTGTTTTTT. Translated, it gives CASSQGGGLFF.

This clone appeared a few times. The rearrangement joins TRBV6-5 to TRBJ1-1, with D maybe TRBD1 (6 bases). Germline CDR1 reads MNHEY; CDR2 reads SVGAGI. The CDR3 totals 15 residues. V lost 6 bases and J 1 base, leaving 15 bases between the germline ends. CDR3 residues: CASSPRTVWNTEAFF. CDR3 coding DNA: TGTGCCAGCAGCCCAAGGACAGTTTGGAACACTGAAGCTTTCTTT.

The DNA of the CDR3 is TGCGCCAGCAGCCAAGATCTTGGTACCCTATTCATCACAGATACGCAGTATTTT. Amino acid sequence: CASSQDLGTLFITDTQYF. The rearrangement uses TRBV4-3 and TRBJ2-3; D is ambiguous. Trimming removed 0 bases from V and 2 bases from J, with 18 bases in between. Germline assignment: CDR1 LGHNA and CDR2 YSLEER. The CDR3 totals 18 residues.